Below, one T cell receptor (beta chain) is given with its context. Its antigen is undetermined. Sequencing used immunoSEQ multiplex PCR; TCRdb keeps in-frame clones, though not all of them. Found here are about 45,000 clones, approximately 90% of them singletons; the top ten hold approximately 6%. The source of the sample is a study of OX40 agonist ivuxolimab in advanced cancers. Study in general: Patients received ivuxolimab, an intravenous treatment, every 2 weeks at 0.01 to 10 mg/kg. Antecedent anti-PD-1, anti-PD-L1 or anti-CTLA-4 therapy was permissible, with approximately 44% having received some. Study-wide results and caveats: At 0.1 to 3.0 mg/kg, clonal expansion of CD4+ and CD8+ blood T cells had occurred by week 6. Certain nonresponders additionally had low normalized T-cell clonal expansion.

Germline V gene data show CDR1 as GTSNPN and CDR2 as SVGIG (reference sequence). V shed 0 bases and J shed 5 bases, with 11 bases lying between them. The CDR3 covers 15 residues. The receptor was derived from an adult with an advanced solid tumor such as melanoma, head and neck, liver or kidney cancer. Sequenced here: CD4+ or CD8+ T cells sorted from blood, sampled in a trial of the OX40 agonist ivuxolimab. This rearrangement joins TRBV30 to TRBJ1-6; D possibly corresponds to TRBD1 (6 bases). In DNA form, the CDR3 reads TGTGCCTGGAGTGTAGCTACAGGGAATAATTCACCCCTCCACTTT. Amino acid sequence: CAWSVATGNNSPLHF.